This TCR beta chain is drawn from a study of cytotoxic CD8 clonotypes in ibrutinib-treated CLL. Libraries of TCR beta were made from approximately 2 micrograms of genomic DNA that came from cryopreserved PBMCs. Assay used: immunoSEQ multiplex PCR; TCRdb lists only in-frame clones, some missing. The top ten clones hold around a third of a sample with about 49,000 clones, 53% of them seen once. Germline V gene lookup returns CDR1 SGHNT and CDR2 YYREEE (reference sequence). CDR3 size: 13 residues. V gave up 3 bases and J gave up 6 bases; unmatched junction bases: 5. The V and J genes are TRBV5-4 and TRBJ1-2; TRBD1 aligns across 7 bases. The sequencing used PBMCs, collected after 12 months of ibrutinib treatment. The clonotype was recovered from a human donor with chronic lymphocytic leukemia. The chain's CDR3 is CASSSRDRDGYTF. The CDR3 region has the DNA TGTGCCAGCAGCTCCCGCGACAGGGATGGCTACACCTTC.